This is a list of T cell receptor beta chains from one sample in a study of cytomegalovirus exposure and HLA in healthy donors. The assay was immunoSEQ multiplex PCR, and TCRdb's table has in-frame clones only and misses some. The data contain 90,000 to 120,000 clones, roughly 82% of them seen just once; the ten biggest clones take up about 2.5%. Sequences were obtained from PBMCs. These receptors originate from a man under 40 in good health and CMV-seropositive. Both conserved end residues are part of each CDR3. The D gene is left open where the match is weak. Clone size is given for some rows only: seen once, a few or many times, or a class if the clone is expanded.

V: TRBV7-9; J: TRBJ1-6; size: few; D: NA; CDR3: CASSSQDIRSPLHF; DNA: TGTGCCAGCAGCTCGCAGGACATTCGTTCACCCCTCCACTTT
V: TRBV9; J: TRBJ2-3; size: once; D: NA; CDR3: CASSPQGTDTQYF; DNA: TGTGCCAGCAGCCCCCAGGGCACAGATACGCAGTATTTT
V: TRBV18; J: TRBJ2-7; size: NA; D: TRBD2; CDR3: CASSKISGGASYEQYF; DNA: TGTGCCAGCTCAAAGATTTCCGGGGGGGCTTCCTACGAGCAGTACTTC
V: TRBV6-5; J: TRBJ1-6; size: NA; D: TRBD1; CDR3: CASTATGTGASPLHF; DNA: TGTGCCAGCACCGCCACCGGGACAGGGGCTTCACCCCTCCACTTT
V: TRBV29-1; J: TRBJ1-1; size: few; D: NA; CDR3: CSSSRGGVAFF; DNA: TGCAGCTCCTCTCGGGGTGGGGTAGCTTTCTTT
V: TRBV6-1; J: TRBJ2-4; size: NA; D: NA; CDR3: CASSAGPGGKNIQYF; DNA: TGTGCCAGCAGTGCGGGTCCCGGCGGGAAAAACATTCAGTACTTC
V: TRBV5-6; J: TRBJ2-7; size: NA; D: NA; CDR3: CASSPKQGPYEQYF; DNA: TGTGCCAGCAGCCCGAAACAGGGTCCGTACGAGCAGTACTTC
V: TRBV19; J: TRBJ2-6; size: NA; D: TRBD1; CDR3: CASSILTGTTGANVLTF; DNA: TGTGCCAGTAGTATTTTGACAGGGACGACTGGGGCCAACGTCCTGACTTTC
V: TRBV2; J: TRBJ2-5; size: NA; D: NA; CDR3: CASSMNRDPQETQYF; DNA: TGTGCCAGCAGTATGAACAGGGACCCACAAGAGACCCAGTACTTC
V: TRBV5-6; J: TRBJ2-2; size: NA; D: NA; CDR3: CASSKQGAGHGELFF; DNA: TGTGCCAGCAGTAAACAGGGAGCAGGCCACGGGGAGCTGTTTTTT
V: TRBV6-5; J: TRBJ2-1; size: NA; D: TRBD2; CDR3: CASSALAGGYNEQFF; DNA: TGTGCCAGCAGTGCACTAGCGGGGGGGTACAATGAGCAGTTCTTC
V: TRBV11-1; J: TRBJ1-1; size: NA; D: TRBD1; CDR3: CASSPGQGGNTEAFF; DNA: TGTGCCAGCAGCCCAGGACAGGGGGGGAACACTGAAGCTTTCTTT
V: TRBV2; J: TRBJ2-3; size: NA; D: NA; CDR3: CASSGGARTSIRTQYF; DNA: TGTGCCAGCAGTGGTGGGGCAAGGACCTCAATCAGAACGCAGTATTTT
V: TRBV10-2; J: TRBJ2-1; size: NA; D: NA; CDR3: CASSRLLEQFF; DNA: TGCGCCAGCTCGCGACTACTAGAGCAGTTCTTC
V: TRBV6-9; J: TRBJ1-5; size: few; D: NA; CDR3: CASRGHDSQPQHF; DNA: TGTGCCAGCCGAGGCCACGATAGTCAGCCCCAGCATTTT
V: TRBV28; J: TRBJ1-1; size: NA; D: NA; CDR3: CASSPPSGRVNTEAFF; DNA: TGTGCCAGCAGTCCGCCGTCGGGCAGGGTGAACACTGAAGCTTTCTTT
V: TRBV6-6; J: TRBJ2-7; size: once; D: TRBD1; CDR3: CASSRRGQSSYEQYF; DNA: TGTGCCAGCAGCCGCAGGGGACAGAGCTCCTACGAGCAGTACTTC
V: TRBV6-5; J: TRBJ1-6; size: NA; D: NA; CDR3: CASSYSTALINSPLHF; DNA: TGTGCCAGCAGTTACTCGACAGCGTTAATCAATTCACCCCTCCACTTT